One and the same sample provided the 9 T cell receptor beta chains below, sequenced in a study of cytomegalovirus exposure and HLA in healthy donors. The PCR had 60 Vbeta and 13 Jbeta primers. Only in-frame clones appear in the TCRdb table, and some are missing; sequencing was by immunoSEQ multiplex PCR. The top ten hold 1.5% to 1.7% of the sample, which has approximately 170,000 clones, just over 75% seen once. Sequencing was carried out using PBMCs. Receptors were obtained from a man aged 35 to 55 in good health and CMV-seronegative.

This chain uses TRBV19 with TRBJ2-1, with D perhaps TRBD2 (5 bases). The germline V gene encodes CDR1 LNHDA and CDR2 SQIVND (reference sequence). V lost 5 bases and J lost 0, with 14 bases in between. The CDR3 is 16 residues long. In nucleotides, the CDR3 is TGTGCCAGTAGTTCCTTGTGGGCGGGCTCCTACAATGAGCAGTTCTTC. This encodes CASSSLWAGSYNEQFF.

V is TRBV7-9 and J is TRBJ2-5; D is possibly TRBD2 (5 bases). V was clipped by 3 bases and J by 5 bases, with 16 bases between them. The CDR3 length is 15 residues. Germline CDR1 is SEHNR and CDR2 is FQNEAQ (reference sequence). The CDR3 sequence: CASSFARVLGETQYF. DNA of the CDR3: TGTGCCAGCAGCTTCGCGAGGGTTCTAGGCGAGACCCAGTACTTC.

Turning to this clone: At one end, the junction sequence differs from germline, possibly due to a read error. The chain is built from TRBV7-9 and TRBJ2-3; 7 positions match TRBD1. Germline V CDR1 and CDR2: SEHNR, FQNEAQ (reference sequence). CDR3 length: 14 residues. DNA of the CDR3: TGTTCCAGCAGTTTGGACAGGAGCACAGATACGCAGTATTTT. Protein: CSSSLDRSTDTQYF.

CDR3 nucleotides: TGTGCCAGCAGTGGGTACGGGAAAGGTCAGCAGTACGTC. Protein product: CASSGYGKGQQYV. The chain joins TRBV6-1 to TRBJ2-7; D is possibly TRBD2 (5 bases). The V end lost 4 bases, the J end lost 8 bases, and 15 bases lay between the germline ends. Germline loops: CDR1 MNHNS, CDR2 SASEGT. This CDR3 comprises 13 residues.

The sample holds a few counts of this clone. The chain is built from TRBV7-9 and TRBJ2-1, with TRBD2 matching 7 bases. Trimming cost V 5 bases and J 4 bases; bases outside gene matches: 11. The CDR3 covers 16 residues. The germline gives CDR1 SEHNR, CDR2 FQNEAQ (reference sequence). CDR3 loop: CASSPTRQGGYNEQFF. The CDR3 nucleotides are TGTGCCAGCAGCCCAACTCGGCAGGGAGGGTACAATGAGCAGTTCTTC.

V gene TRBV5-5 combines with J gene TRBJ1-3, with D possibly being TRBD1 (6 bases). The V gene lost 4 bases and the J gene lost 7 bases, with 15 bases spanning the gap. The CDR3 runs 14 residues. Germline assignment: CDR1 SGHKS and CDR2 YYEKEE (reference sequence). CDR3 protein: CASSADRPVNTIYF. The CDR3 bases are TGTGCCAGCAGCGCCGACAGGCCAGTGAACACCATATATTTT.

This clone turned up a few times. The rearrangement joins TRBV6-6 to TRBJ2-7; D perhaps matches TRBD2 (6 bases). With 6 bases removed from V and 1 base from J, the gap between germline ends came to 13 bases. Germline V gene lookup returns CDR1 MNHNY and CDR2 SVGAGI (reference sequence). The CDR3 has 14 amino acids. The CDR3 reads CASSGWRESYEQYV. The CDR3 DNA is TGTGCCAGCAGCGGCTGGAGGGAATCCTACGAGCAGTACGTC.

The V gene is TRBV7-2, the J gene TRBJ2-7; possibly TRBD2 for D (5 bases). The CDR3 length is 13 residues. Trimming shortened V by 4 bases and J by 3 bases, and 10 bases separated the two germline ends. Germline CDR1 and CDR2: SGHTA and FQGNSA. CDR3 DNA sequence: TGTGCCAGCAGCTCGTATCGGGGCTACGAGCAGTACTTC. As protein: CASSSYRGYEQYF. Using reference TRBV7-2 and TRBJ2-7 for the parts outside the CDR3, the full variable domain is GAGVSQSPSNKVTEKGKDVELRCDPISGHTALYWYRQSLGQGLEFLIYFQGNSAPDKSGLPSDRFSAERTGGSVSTLTIQRTQQEDSAVYLCASSSYRGYEQYFGPGTRLTVT.

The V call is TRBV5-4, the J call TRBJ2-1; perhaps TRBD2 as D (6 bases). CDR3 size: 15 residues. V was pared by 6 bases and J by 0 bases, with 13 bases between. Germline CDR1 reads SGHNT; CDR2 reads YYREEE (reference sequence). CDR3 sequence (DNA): TGTGCCAGCATACGGGACGGGAGCTCCTACAATGAGCAGTTCTTC. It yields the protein CASIRDGSSYNEQFF.